The entry below gives a single T cell receptor beta chain sequence along with its context. Its antigen target is currently unknown. No per-base quality is available; no much larger clone lies one base away. The data originate from a study of blood T cell repertoires in COVID-19 (dated by TCRdb to 2020 to 2021). A note on the overall study: The collaborator samples originated in the United States, Italy and Spain and spanned the acute and convalescent phases of COVID-19. The material from the prospective study consisted of cDNA or gDNA derived from T cells, B-cell-depleted T cells, or PBMCs. Deeply sampled blood TCRbeta repertoires from subjects exposed to, actively infected with, or recovered from COVID-19 were included in the dataset. A freely available public database, intended as a resource for researchers studying the immune response to SARS-CoV-2, is where the repertoires were released. The samples were drawn from two sources: the first 160 participants of the ongoing ImmuneRACE study, and 1,254 subjects contributed by 6 global collaborators. Sample metadata almost always included a de-identified subject ID, COVID-19 status, age in years and sex. Where HLA class I and class II types were available, the types were taken from metadata supplied by the sample provider, not from assay-based typing. Beyond this particular receptor, the publication reports: The quantity of clinical and demographic metadata differed by source and by participant and was supplied without curation.

TCRbeta CDR3 regions were amplified from genomic DNA by means of the immunoSEQ Assay, a bias-controlled multiplex PCR. Regarding the original processing steps: The number of nucleated cells in each sample was estimated by amplification of reference gene primers within the assay. Sequence reads were collapsed and filtered to measure the absolute abundance of every unique TCRbeta CDR3 rearrangement. Productive Simpson clonality was computed per sample as the square root of Simpson's diversity index over productive rearrangements. This is the immuneACCESS table as TCRdb keeps it, with only in-frame sequences that have V and J called. A part of the clones is gone; compared with another copy, unresolved V genes explain less than half, and the rest is unexplained. V, J and clone size reflect that table, while D and trimming were determined from the DNA. This sample lists some 35,000 clones; about 87% were detected once. Together, the top ten hold 14% of the sample.

Whole blood was collected in K2EDTA tubes by collaborating institutions according to the institutions' own protocols. For TCRbeta analysis, collaborator samples were shipped as frozen whole blood, as isolated PBMCs, or as DNA extracted from either sample type. The TCR originated in a man aged 60 to 69 with active COVID-19. The specimen sequenced was peripheral blood.

CDR3 protein: CASSLVQGAGNEQFF. The bases are TGCGCCAGCAGCTTGGTTCAGGGGGCAGGCAATGAGCAGTTCTTC. The chain joins TRBV5-1 to TRBJ2-1; the junction holds 8 bases that match TRBD1. Looking up the germline V gene yields CDR1 SGHRS and CDR2 YFSETQ. The CDR3 runs 15 residues from the cysteine to the phenylalanine. Just CDR3 DNA is preserved here, 45 bases in frame from base 1. At the junction V is shortened by 0 bases and J by 6 bases; bases outside the gene matches: 5.